This TCR beta chain appears in the sequencing data of a study of blood T cell repertoires in COVID-19. As for the study in general: T cells, B-cell-depleted T cells, or PBMCs supplied cDNA or gDNA.

Per the original methods: Amplifying reference gene primers gave estimates of nucleated cell counts. TCRdb's table, derived via immunoSEQ multiplex PCR, lists solely in-frame clones and lacks some. V and J calls and clone size follow that table, whereas D and trimming were derived from the DNA. The sample contains some 150,000 clones, 70% to 90% of which appear only once. Trimming took 6 bases from V and 9 from J; bases not matched to a gene: 10. Germline V gene data show CDR1 as MDHEN and CDR2 as SYDVKM. This CDR3 is 14 amino acids long. The origin of this receptor is a woman in her 70s with acute or convalescent COVID-19. The chain couples TRBV28 to TRBJ2-7; 11 nucleotides align to TRBD2. Sequencing input: peripheral blood. The CDR3 here is CASSLAGGTRVQYV. DNA for the CDR3: TGTGCCAGCAGCCTAGCGGGGGGCACCCGAGTGCAGTACGTC.